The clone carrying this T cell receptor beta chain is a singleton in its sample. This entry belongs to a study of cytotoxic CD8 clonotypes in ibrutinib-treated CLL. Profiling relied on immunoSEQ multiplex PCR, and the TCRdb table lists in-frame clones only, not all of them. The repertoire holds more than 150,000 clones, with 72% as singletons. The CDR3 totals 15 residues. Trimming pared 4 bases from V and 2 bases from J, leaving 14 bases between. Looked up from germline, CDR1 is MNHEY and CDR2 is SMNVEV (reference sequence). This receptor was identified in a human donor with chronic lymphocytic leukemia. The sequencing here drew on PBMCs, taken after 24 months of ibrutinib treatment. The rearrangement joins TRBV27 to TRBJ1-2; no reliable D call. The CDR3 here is CASSSGMDGNYGYTF. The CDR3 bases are TGTGCCAGCAGTTCGGGCATGGACGGGAACTATGGCTACACCTTC.